The next 3 T cell receptor beta chains were all read from a single sample in a study of T-cell memory formation after mild COVID-19. TCRdb reprocessed the 5' RACE reads with MiXCR, giving one entry per CDR3 protein. The sample includes approximately 250,000 distinct CDR3 sequences, 15% to 17% of them seen just once. Sequencing was performed on PBMCs or a T cell subset sorted from them (not recorded which). The receptors were gathered from an adult woman who had mild COVID-19 (a few samples of this study predate the infection). Cell type and time point are not known.

This clonotype was found a few times. V and J are TRBV12-3 or TRBV12-4 and TRBJ2-7; D possibly corresponds to TRBD1 (6 bases). There are 14 residues in the CDR3. V gave up 7 bases and J gave up 2 bases, with 15 bases separating them. CDR3 DNA sequence: TGTGCCAGCACCCAAGGGGGAATAACCTACGAGCAGTACTTC. This encodes CASTQGGITYEQYF.

The gene calls are TRBV10-3 and TRBJ2-1; D is possibly TRBD2 (6 bases). Germline CDR1 reads ENHRY; CDR2 reads SYGVKD. V lost 4 bases and J 6 bases, leaving 16 bases between the germline ends. The CDR3 totals 15 residues. The CDR3 region is CAISAGVAAINEQFF. The CDR3 DNA is TGTGCCATCAGTGCTGGGGTAGCGGCTATCAATGAGCAGTTCTTC.

This clonotype was detected only a few times. The chain uses TRBV4-2 and TRBJ2-7; TRBD2 agrees at 9 bases. V lost 0 bases to trimming and J lost 6 bases; unmatched junction nucleotides: 6. CDR1 LGHNA and CDR2 YNFKEQ come from the germline V gene. CDR3 length: 15 amino acids. CDR3 amino acids: CASSQEFAGGPEQYF. The DNA of the CDR3 is TGTGCCAGCAGCCAAGAATTCGCGGGGGGGCCCGAGCAGTACTTC.